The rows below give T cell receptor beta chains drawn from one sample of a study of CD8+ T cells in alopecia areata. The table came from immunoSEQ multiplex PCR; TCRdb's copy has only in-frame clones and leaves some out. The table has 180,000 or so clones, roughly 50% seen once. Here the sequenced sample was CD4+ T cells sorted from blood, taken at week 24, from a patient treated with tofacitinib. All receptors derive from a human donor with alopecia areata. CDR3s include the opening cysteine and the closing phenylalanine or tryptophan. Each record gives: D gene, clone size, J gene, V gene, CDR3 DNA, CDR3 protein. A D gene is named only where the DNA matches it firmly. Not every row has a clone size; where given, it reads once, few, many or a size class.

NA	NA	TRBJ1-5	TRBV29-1	TGCAGCGTTGCCCCGGACAGCTCCAATCAGCCCCAGCATTTT	CSVAPDSSNQPQHF
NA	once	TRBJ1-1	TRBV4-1	TGCGCCAGCAGCCCCACGCCCACATACACTGAAGCTTTCTTT	CASSPTPTYTEAFF
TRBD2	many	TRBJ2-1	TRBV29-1	TGCAGCGCTTGGACTAGCGGGGGCGCAAACAATGAGCAGTTCTTC	CSAWTSGGANNEQFF
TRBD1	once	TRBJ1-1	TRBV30	TGTGCCTGGAGTGTAACCCTCAGGGGGCTGGAAGCTTTCTTT	CAWSVTLRGLEAFF
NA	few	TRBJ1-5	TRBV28	TGTGGAATTGGGGCGCGTGGTCAGCCCCAGCATTTT	CGIGARGQPQHF
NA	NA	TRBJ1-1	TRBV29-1	TGCAGCGTTAGACAACAATTCGATACTGAAGCTTTCTTT	CSVRQQFDTEAFF
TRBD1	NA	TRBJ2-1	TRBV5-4	TGTGCCAGCAGCCACCGGACAGGGGATGAGCAGTTCTTC	CASSHRTGDEQFF
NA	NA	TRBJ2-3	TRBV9	TGTGCCAGCAGCGCGACTACAGGGTTGAGCACAGATACGCAGTATTTT	CASSATTGLSTDTQYF
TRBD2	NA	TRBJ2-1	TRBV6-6	TGTGCCAGCGTTCCCAGCGGGGCCCTGAATGAGCAGTTCTTC	CASVPSGALNEQFF
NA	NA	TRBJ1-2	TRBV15	TGTGCCACCAGCAGAGATGTGGTGGTTGGTGGCTACACCTTC	CATSRDVVVGGYTF
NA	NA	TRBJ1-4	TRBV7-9	TGTGCCAGCAGCTCGACTCTGCTAGGGGATGAAAAACTGTTTTTT	CASSSTLLGDEKLFF
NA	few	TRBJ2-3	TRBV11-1	TGTGCCAGCAGCTTATCAAGAAGGGGCACAGATACGCAGTATTTT	CASSLSRRGTDTQYF
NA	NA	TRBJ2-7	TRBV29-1	TGCAGCGTTGAGATGTTCGGGGGAGCAGGGACGGACGAGCAGTACTTC	CSVEMFGGAGTDEQYF
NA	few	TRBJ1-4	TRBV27	TGTGCCAGCAGTTTTGGGCTTCGGGCTAATGAAAAACTGTTTTTT	CASSFGLRANEKLFF
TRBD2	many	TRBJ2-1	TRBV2	TGTGCCAGCAGTGGACTAGCGGGACTTGGGAATGAGCAGTTCTTC	CASSGLAGLGNEQFF
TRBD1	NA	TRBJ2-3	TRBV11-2	TGTGCCAGCAGCTTAGGGACAGGGGCAGATACGCAGTATTTT	CASSLGTGADTQYF
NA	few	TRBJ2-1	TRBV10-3	TGTGCCATCAGTGCCTCTCTCTCAATCAAGGGGAATGAGCAGTTCTTC	CAISASLSIKGNEQFF
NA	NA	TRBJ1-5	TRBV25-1	TGTGCCAGCAGTGCGTCCGGGACAATTCCTCGGCCCCAGCATTTT	CASSASGTIPRPQHF
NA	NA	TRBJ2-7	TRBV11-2	TGTGCCAGCAGCCCTCAGGCCAGCGACTACGAGCAGTACTTC	CASSPQASDYEQYF
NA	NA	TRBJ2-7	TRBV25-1	TGTGCCAGCAGTGAACTCGGGGATTCCTACGAGCAGTACTTC	CASSELGDSYEQYF
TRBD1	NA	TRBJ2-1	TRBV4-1	TGCGCCAGCAGCCGGACAGGGTCTCGGGGTGAGCAGTTCTTC	CASSRTGSRGEQFF
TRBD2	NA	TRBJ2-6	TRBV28	TGTGCCAGCAGCCCCCGGGGCGGGACTAGCGGGAATCCATTCTCTGGGGCCAACGTCCTGACTTTC	CASSPRGGTSGNPFSGANVLTF
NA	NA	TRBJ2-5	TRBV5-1	TGCGCCAGCAGCAATGAACCCCGGACGAGATATGGGGAGACCCAGTACTTC	CASSNEPRTRYGETQYF
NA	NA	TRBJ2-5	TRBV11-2	TGTGCCAGCCCGGATTTACAAGAGACCCAGTACTTC	CASPDLQETQYF
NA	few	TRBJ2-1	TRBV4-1	TGCGCCAGCAGCCAAGGGTTGGACCGCGATGAGCAGTTCTTC	CASSQGLDRDEQFF
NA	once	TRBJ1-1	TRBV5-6	TGTGCCAGCAGATTAGGACGGACGAACACTGAAGCTTTCTTT	CASRLGRTNTEAFF
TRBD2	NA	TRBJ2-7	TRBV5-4	TGTGCCAGCAGCGGAGGGACTAGCGGGAGGGACTACGAGCAGTACTTC	CASSGGTSGRDYEQYF
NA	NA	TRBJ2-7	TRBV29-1	TGCAGCGTTGCGGCTAGCGCCTTCTCCTACGAGCAGTACTTC	CSVAASAFSYEQYF
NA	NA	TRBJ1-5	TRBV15	TGTGCCACCAGCAGAGATTACGGGTCCACAGGGCGCAATCAGCCCCAGCATTTT	CATSRDYGSTGRNQPQHF
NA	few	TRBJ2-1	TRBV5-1	TGCGCCAGCAGCTTCCGGGACCAACAGTTCTTC	CASSFRDQQFF
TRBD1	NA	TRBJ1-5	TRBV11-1	TGTGCCAGCAGCCCAGTATACCGGGACAGGGACGATCAGCCCCAGCATTTT	CASSPVYRDRDDQPQHF
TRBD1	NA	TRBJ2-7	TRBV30	TGTGCCTGGAGGGCCGGGACAGGCTCCTACGAGCAGTACTTC	CAWRAGTGSYEQYF
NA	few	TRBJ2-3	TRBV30	TGTGCCTGGAGTGTACTTGGGGCCGATAGCACAGATACGCAGTATTTT	CAWSVLGADSTDTQYF
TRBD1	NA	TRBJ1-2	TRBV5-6	TGTGCCAGCAGCTTGCTGCAGGGGGCTCGCTATGGCTACACCTTC	CASSLLQGARYGYTF
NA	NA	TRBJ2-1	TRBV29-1	TGCAGCATACGACACGGATTGGGTTGGCAGTTCTTC	CSIRHGLGWQFF
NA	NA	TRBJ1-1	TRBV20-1	TGCAGTGGGGCAGCGAACACTGAAGCTTTCTTT	CSGAANTEAFF
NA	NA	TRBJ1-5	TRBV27	TGTGCCAGCAGTGGCGGGGCTACTCAGCCCCAGCATTTT	CASSGGATQPQHF
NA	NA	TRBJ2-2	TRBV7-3	TGTGCCAGCAGCCGGACTACCGCGAACACCGGGGAGCTGTTTTTT	CASSRTTANTGELFF
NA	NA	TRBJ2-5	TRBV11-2	TGTGCCAGCAGCTTAGAATCGGGCAGACAAGAGACCCAGTACTTC	CASSLESGRQETQYF
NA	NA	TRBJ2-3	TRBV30	TGTGCCTGGAGGAGGAGCTCAGCGGGCGCGGCAGATACGCAGTATTTT	CAWRRSSAGAADTQYF
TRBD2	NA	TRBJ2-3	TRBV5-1	TGCGCCAGCAGCCAAGGACTAGCGGGGGGTTACACAGATACGCAGTATTTT	CASSQGLAGGYTDTQYF
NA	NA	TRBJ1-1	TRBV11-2	TGTGCCAGCAGCTTAGTGGCAGGAAAGAACACTGAAGCTTTCTTT	CASSLVAGKNTEAFF
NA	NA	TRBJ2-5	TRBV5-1	TGCGCCAGCAGCATACAAGAGACCCAGTACTTC	CASSIQETQYF
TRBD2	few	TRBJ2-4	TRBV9	TGTGCCAGCAGCGGAGCGGGACTAGCCAAAAACATTCAGTACTTC	CASSGAGLAKNIQYF
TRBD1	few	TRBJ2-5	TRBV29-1	TGCAGCGCACCGACAGGGGCGGCAGAGACCCAGTACTTC	CSAPTGAAETQYF
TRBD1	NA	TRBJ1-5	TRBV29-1	TGCAGCGTGGGGGACAGGAACGTAAATCAGCCCCAGCATTTT	CSVGDRNVNQPQHF
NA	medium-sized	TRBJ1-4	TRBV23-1	TGCGCCAGCAGTCAAACCCCGGGGGGGTGGAATGAAAAACTGTTTTTT	CASSQTPGGWNEKLFF
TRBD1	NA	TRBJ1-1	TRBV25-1	TGTGCCAGCAGTGAATTGGGGACAGTGAACACTGAAGCTTTCTTT	CASSELGTVNTEAFF
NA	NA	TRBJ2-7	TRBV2	TGTGCCAGCAGTGAGGACCCGGGGGACGAGCAGTACTTC	CASSEDPGDEQYF
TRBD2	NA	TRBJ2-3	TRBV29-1	TGCAGCGTTGATCGGGAGGCAGATACGCAGTATTTT	CSVDREADTQYF
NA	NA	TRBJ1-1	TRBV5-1	TGCGCCAGCAGCTTGTCGCGGGGGTTCATGAACACTGAAGCTTTCTTT	CASSLSRGFMNTEAFF
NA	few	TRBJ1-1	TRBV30	TGTGCCTGGAGGGGTTCCAGGAACACTGAAGCTTTCTTT	CAWRGSRNTEAFF
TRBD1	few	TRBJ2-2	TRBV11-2	TGTGCCAGCAGATTGGACAGGGGGTCGGGGGAGCTGTTTTTT	CASRLDRGSGELFF